This T cell receptor beta chain was identified during a study of T cells after yellow fever vaccination. Study-level findings and limits: The appearance of a small share of clonotypes in both CD4 and CD8 compartments was observed. Bulk-population clonotypes that are abundant could appear as contaminants in FACS-sorted repertoires. The booster saw the reappearance of most primary-vaccination clones (96% CD4, 88% CD8).

This clonotype was seen ten or more times. The antigen is undetermined. The CDR3 runs 14 residues. Trimming took off 3 bases at V and 8 bases at J, with 16 bases between the two ends. Germline V gene lookup returns CDR1 SEHNR and CDR2 FQNEAQ (reference sequence). Via MiXCR, TCRdb re-called the 5' RACE reads, giving one row per CDR3 protein. The data show some 110,000 distinct CDR3 sequences, more than 5.5% seen once. The sequence was collected from a man between 18 and 35 years old who received the YFV17D yellow fever vaccine. The chain employs TRBV7-9 and TRBJ2-5, with D tentatively TRBD1 or TRBD2 (5 bases each). The sequencing here drew on CD4+ T cells sorted from PBMCs, taken 45 days after the first yellow fever vaccination. The CDR3 loop is CASSFVGSRGTQYF. CDR3 in DNA: TGTGCCAGCAGCTTCGTTGGATCCCGGGGCACCCAGTACTTC.